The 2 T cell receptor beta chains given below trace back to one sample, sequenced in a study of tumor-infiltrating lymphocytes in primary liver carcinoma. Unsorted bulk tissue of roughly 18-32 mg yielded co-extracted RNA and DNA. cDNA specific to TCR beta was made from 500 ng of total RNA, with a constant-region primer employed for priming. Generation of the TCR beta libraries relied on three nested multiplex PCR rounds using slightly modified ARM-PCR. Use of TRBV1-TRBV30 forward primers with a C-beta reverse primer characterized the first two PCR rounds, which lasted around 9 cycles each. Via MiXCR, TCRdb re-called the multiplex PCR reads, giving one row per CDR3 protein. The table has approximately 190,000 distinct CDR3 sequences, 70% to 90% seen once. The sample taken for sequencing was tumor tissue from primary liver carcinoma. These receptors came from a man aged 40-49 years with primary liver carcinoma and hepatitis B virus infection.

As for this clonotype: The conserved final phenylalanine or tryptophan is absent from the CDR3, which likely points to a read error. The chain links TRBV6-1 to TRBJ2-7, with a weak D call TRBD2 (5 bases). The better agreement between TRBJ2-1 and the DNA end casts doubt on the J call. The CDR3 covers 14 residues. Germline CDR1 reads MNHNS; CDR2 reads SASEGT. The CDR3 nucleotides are TGTGCCAGCAGTGAAGCGCGGGTTTCCTACGAGCAGTTCATA. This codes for CASSEARVSYEQFI.

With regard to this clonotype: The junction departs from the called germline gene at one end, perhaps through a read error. CDR3 amino acids: CAILMDSNSNRPQHF. The DNA for the CDR3 is TGTGCCATCCTGATGGACAGTAATAGCAATCGGCCCCAGCATTTT. The genes are TRBV6-1 and TRBJ1-5, with D tentatively TRBD1 (6 bases). The germline V gene encodes CDR1 MNHNS and CDR2 SASEGT. This CDR3 region has 15 residues.